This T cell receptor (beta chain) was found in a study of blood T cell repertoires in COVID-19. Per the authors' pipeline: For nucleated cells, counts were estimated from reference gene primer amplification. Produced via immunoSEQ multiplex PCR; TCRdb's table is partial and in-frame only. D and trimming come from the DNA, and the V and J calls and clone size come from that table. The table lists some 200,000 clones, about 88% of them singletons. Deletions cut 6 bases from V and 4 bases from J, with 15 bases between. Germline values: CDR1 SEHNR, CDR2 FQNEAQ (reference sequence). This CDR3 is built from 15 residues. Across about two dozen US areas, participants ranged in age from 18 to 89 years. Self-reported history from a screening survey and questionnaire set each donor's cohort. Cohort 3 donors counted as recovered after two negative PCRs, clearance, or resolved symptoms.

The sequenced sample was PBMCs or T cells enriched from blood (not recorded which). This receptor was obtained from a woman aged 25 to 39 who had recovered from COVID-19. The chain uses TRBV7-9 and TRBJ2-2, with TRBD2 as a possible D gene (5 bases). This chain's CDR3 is CASSSGRPGTGELFF. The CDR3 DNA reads TGTGCCAGCAGTTCGGGGAGACCTGGCACCGGGGAGCTGTTTTTT.